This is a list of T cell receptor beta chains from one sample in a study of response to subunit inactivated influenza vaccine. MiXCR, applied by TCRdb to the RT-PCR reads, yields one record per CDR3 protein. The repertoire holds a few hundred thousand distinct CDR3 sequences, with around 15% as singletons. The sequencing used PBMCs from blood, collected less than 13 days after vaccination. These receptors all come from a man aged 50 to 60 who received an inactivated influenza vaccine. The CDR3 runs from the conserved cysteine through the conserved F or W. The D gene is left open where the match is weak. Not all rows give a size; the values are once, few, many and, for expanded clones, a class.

DNA: TGCGCCAGCAGCCAAGATAGGCCTGCTAGCGGGGGGAAAGAGACCCAGTACTTC
CDR3: CASSQDRPASGGKETQYF
size: few
D: TRBD2
J: TRBJ2-5
V: TRBV4-3

DNA: TGTGCCACCAGTGACCCTGGACGTAGCGGGGAGCTGTTTTTT
CDR3: CATSDPGRSGELFF
size: NA
D: NA
J: TRBJ2-2
V: TRBV24-1

DNA: TGCGCCAGCAGCTGGCCGAGTGGCACAGATACGCAGTATTTT
CDR3: CASSWPSGTDTQYF
size: NA
D: NA
J: TRBJ2-3
V: TRBV5-1

DNA: TGTGCCACCAGTGAACAGAGGGGAGAGACCCAGTACTTC
CDR3: CATSEQRGETQYF
size: few
D: NA
J: TRBJ2-5
V: TRBV24-1

DNA: TGTGCCAGCAGCAGCCCGACAGAGTCCGGGGAGCTGTTTTTT
CDR3: CASSSPTESGELFF
size: few
D: NA
J: TRBJ2-2
V: TRBV5-6

DNA: TGTGCCAGCAGCCCCTGGGCAGGTAGAGCTAGCAATCAGCCCCAGCATTTT
CDR3: CASSPWAGRASNQPQHF
size: few
D: NA
J: TRBJ1-5
V: TRBV12-3/TRBV12-4

DNA: TGTGCCACCAGTGATTCACTCGGGACTAGCGGGATCCGTGAGCAGTTCTTC
CDR3: CATSDSLGTSGIREQFF
size: few
D: TRBD2
J: TRBJ2-1
V: TRBV24-1

DNA: TGCAGTGCTAGGCGCCAATTCACAGATACGCAGTATTTT
CDR3: CSARRQFTDTQYF
size: few
D: NA
J: TRBJ2-3
V: TRBV20-1

DNA: TGTGCCAGCAGCGCCACGGGGGGTTCCTACAATGAGCAGTTCTTC
CDR3: CASSATGGSYNEQFF
size: few
D: TRBD2
J: TRBJ2-1
V: TRBV7-9

DNA: TGTGCCAGCACTCTTGGGTGGGGGGCGGCCTACGAGCAGTACTTC
CDR3: CASTLGWGAAYEQYF
size: many
D: NA
J: TRBJ2-7
V: TRBV12-3/TRBV12-4

DNA: TGCAGCTCCGCCAGGGCGGCTGGGGCCAACGTCCTGACTTTC
CDR3: CSSARAAGANVLTF
size: NA
D: NA
J: TRBJ2-6
V: TRBV20-1

DNA: TGTGCCATCACCGCCGGGACAGGGGTCAACGAGCAGTACTTC
CDR3: CAITAGTGVNEQYF
size: few
D: TRBD1
J: TRBJ2-7
V: TRBV10-3

DNA: TGTGCCAGCAGACCCCGGACAGGGCGGTTGACAGATACGCAGTATTTT
CDR3: CASRPRTGRLTDTQYF
size: few
D: TRBD1
J: TRBJ2-3
V: TRBV6-1

DNA: TGTGCCACCAGCAGAGATAGGCAGCCTAATTCACCCCTCCACTTT
CDR3: CATSRDRQPNSPLHF
size: many
D: NA
J: TRBJ1-6
V: TRBV15

DNA: TGTGCCAGCAGCAGGAGGGATAATGAAAAACTGTTTTTT
CDR3: CASSRRDNEKLFF
size: NA
D: NA
J: TRBJ1-4
V: TRBV5-5

DNA: TGCAGCGGGGACAGGAGCAATCAGCCCCAGCATTTT
CDR3: CSGDRSNQPQHF
size: few
D: TRBD1
J: TRBJ1-5
V: TRBV29-1

DNA: TGTGCCAGCATCAGGACAGGGAATCAGCCCCAGCATTTT
CDR3: CASIRTGNQPQHF
size: NA
D: TRBD1
J: TRBJ1-5
V: TRBV6-1

DNA: TGTGCCACCAGCAGACAAGGGGCGACCCACAATCAGCCCCAGCATTTT
CDR3: CATSRQGATHNQPQHF
size: NA
D: NA
J: TRBJ1-5
V: TRBV15

DNA: TGTGCCTCCTCCGATCGTTTGACCTACGAGCAGTACTTC
CDR3: CASSDRLTYEQYF
size: NA
D: NA
J: TRBJ2-7
V: TRBV6-2/TRBV6-3

DNA: TGTGCCAGCAGCCCTGCGGGGTGGAACACTGAAGCTTTCTTT
CDR3: CASSPAGWNTEAFF
size: few
D: NA
J: TRBJ1-1
V: TRBV5-5

DNA: TGCGCCAGCAGCCAAGATGAGGCAGGGAAAGCTTTCTTT
CDR3: CASSQDEAGKAFF
size: NA
D: NA
J: TRBJ1-1
V: TRBV4-3

DNA: TGTGCCAGCAGTCCCTCTGGCAGTAACTATGGCTACACCTTC
CDR3: CASSPSGSNYGYTF
size: NA
D: NA
J: TRBJ1-2
V: TRBV6-5

DNA: TGCGCCAGCAGCCCGGCAGCGGGGTCTATCTACGAGCAGTACTTC
CDR3: CASSPAAGSIYEQYF
size: NA
D: TRBD2
J: TRBJ2-7
V: TRBV5-1

DNA: TGTGCCAGCAGCCGAGTGGGGCCGACCTACGAGCAGTACTTC
CDR3: CASSRVGPTYEQYF
size: many
D: NA
J: TRBJ2-7
V: TRBV7-9

DNA: TGTGCCAGCAGAGAGAGACCGGGACAGGGCTATGGCTACACCTTC
CDR3: CASRERPGQGYGYTF
size: many
D: TRBD1
J: TRBJ1-2
V: TRBV28